The clone carrying this T cell receptor (beta chain) was seen at least ten times. Its antigen remains unknown. The data are from a study of T cells in Graves' hyperthyroidism and ophthalmopathy. Study in general: Staff took peripheral blood when the initial diagnosis was made, before any treatment began.

This CDR3 contains 16 residues. V dropped 6 bases and J dropped 2; count of bases not matched to a gene: 13. Germline CDR1 and CDR2: SNHLY and FYNNEI. TCR beta CDR3 region amplification was performed from RNA transcripts. With the HTBI primer set, the TCR CDR3 went through a first round of RT-PCR. TCRdb independently ran MiXCR on the multiplex PCR reads; one entry per CDR3 protein. Among fewer than 500,000 distinct CDR3 sequences listed, approximately 14% were seen once. Study results and limitations: Most clonotypes expanded in the thyroid (above 0.001) were also present in blood.

Patients were excluded because of uncontrolled infection, other autoimmune disease, pregnancy or lactation. PBMCs came from 10 ml fresh peripheral blood. The source is a woman aged 30 to 39 with Graves' ophthalmopathy. J is TRBJ2-7 and V is TRBV2; 7 bases agree with TRBD1. The sequenced sample was blood. CDR3 amino acids: CASRSGTAIMTYEQYF. The CDR3 DNA sequence: TGTGCCAGCAGGTCCGGGACAGCGATAATGACCTACGAGCAGTACTTC.